This paragraph covers one T cell receptor (beta chain) sequence. The antigen is unknown. Surgery cases with the highest brain T cell transcript signatures were chosen for sequencing. This specimen belongs to a study of brain T cells in children with intractable seizures. General observations from the study: HCMV serostatus was not known, and viral specificity came from CDR3 similarity only.

Data came from immunoSEQ multiplex PCR; TCRdb stores just in-frame clones and leaves some out. This table has about 64,000 clones, roughly 95% appearing once. V gave up 6 bases and J gave up 5 bases; unmatched junction bases: 9. From germline, CDR1 is LNHDA and CDR2 SQIVND (reference sequence). This CDR3 is 14 amino acids long. The source is a boy less than two years old with focal cortical dysplasia and intractable seizures. The genes are TRBV19 and TRBJ2-5; TRBD1 matches 7 bases. Here the sequenced sample was peripheral blood, taken at surgery. CDR3 in amino acids: CASSTTGVRETQYF. The CDR3 region has the DNA TGTGCCAGTAGCACAACAGGGGTTAGGGAGACCCAGTACTTC.